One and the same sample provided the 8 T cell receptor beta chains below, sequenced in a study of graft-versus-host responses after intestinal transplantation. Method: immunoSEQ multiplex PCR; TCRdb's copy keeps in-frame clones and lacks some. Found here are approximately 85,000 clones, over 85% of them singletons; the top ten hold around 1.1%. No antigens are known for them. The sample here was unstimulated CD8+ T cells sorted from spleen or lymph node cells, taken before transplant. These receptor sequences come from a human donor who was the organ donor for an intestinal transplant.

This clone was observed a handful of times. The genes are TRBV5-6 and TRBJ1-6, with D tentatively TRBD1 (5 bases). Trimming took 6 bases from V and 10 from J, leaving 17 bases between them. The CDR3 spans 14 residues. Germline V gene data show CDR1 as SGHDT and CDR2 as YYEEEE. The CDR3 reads CASTGGVFPSPLHF. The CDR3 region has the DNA TGTGCCAGCACCGGGGGGGTTTTTCCATCACCCCTCCACTTT.

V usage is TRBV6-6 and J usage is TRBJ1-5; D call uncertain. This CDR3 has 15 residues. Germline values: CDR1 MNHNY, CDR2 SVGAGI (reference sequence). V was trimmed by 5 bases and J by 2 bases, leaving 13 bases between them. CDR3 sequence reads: CASSPGVDGNQPQHF. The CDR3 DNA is TGTGCCAGCAGTCCCGGGGTGGACGGCAATCAGCCCCAGCATTTT.

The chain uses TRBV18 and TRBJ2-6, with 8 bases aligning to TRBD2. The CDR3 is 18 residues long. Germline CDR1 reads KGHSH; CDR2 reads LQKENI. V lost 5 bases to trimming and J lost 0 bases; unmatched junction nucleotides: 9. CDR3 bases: TGTGCCAGCTCAGTACTAGCGGCCCTAAGCTCTGGGGCCAACGTCCTGACTTTC. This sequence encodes CASSVLAALSSGANVLTF.

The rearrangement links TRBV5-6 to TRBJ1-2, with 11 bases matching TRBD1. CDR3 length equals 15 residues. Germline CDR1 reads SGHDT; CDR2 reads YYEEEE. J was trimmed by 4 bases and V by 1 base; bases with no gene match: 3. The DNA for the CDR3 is TGTGCCAGCAGCTTGCCCGGGACAGGGGGCTATGGCTACACCTTC. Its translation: CASSLPGTGGYGYTF.

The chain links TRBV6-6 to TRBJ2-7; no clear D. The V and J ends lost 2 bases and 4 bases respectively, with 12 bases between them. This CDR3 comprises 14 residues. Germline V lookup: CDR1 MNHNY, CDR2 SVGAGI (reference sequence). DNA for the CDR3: TGTGCCAGCAGTTACACTATAGAAGGATACGAGCAGTACTTC. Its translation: CASSYTIEGYEQYF.

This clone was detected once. The DNA for the CDR3 is TGTGCCAGCAGCCCACGCTTCCAGGGACAGGGGTCTTTGACGGGCGGGGCCAACGTCCTGACTTTC. Protein sequence: CASSPRFQGQGSLTGGANVLTF. The J gene is TRBJ2-6, the V gene TRBV28; 10 bases match TRBD1. J lost 4 bases, V lost 6 bases, and 24 bases had no gene match. CDR3 length: 22 residues. Germline loops: CDR1 MDHEN, CDR2 SYDVKM.

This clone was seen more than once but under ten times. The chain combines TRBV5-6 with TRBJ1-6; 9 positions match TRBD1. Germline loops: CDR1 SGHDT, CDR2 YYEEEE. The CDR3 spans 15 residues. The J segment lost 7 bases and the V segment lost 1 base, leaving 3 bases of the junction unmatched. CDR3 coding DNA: TGTGCCAGCAGCTTGCCCGGACAGGGGAATTCACCCCTCCACTTT. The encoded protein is CASSLPGQGNSPLHF.

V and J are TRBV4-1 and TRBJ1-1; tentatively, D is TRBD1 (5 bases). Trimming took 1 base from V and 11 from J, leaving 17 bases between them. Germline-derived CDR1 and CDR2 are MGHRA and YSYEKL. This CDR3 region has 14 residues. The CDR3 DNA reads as TGCGCCAGCAGCCAAGTGGGGGGGACCGCGGGGGCTTTCTTT. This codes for CASSQVGGTAGAFF.